These 8 T cell receptor beta chains share one sample of origin, sequenced in a study of CD8 T cells in Susac syndrome. Random hexamers were used to reverse transcribe an amount of roughly 0.45 to 1 ug RNA. MiXCR was run by TCRdb on the immunoSEQ multiplex PCR reads, yielding one entry per CDR3 protein. The table shows some 99,000 distinct CDR3 sequences, with around 97% occurring only once. The sample consisted of CD4+ T cells from PBMCs. The receptors shown here come from a human donor in good health.

With regard to this clonotype: A read error may produce the germline difference seen at one junction end. This chain connects TRBV28 to TRBJ1-1; 10 bases align to TRBD1. The length of the CDR3 is 14 residues. The germline gives CDR1 MDHEN, CDR2 SYDVKM. The CDR3 nucleotides read TGTGCCAGCCGCCTGGGACAGGGGAACGCTGAAGCTTTCTTT. This encodes CASRLGQGNAEAFF.

The rearrangement links TRBV7-9 to TRBJ2-3; TRBD2 matches at 14 bases. Germline values: CDR1 SEHNR, CDR2 FQNEAQ (reference sequence). This CDR3 spans 17 amino acids. With V trimmed by 5 bases and J by 7 bases, 11 bases remained unmatched. The CDR3 here is CASSPPGLAGGTNTQYF. As DNA, the CDR3 is TGTGCCAGCAGCCCCCCCGGACTAGCGGGAGGTACGAATACGCAGTATTTT. The whole variable domain, filled in from reference TRBV7-9 and TRBJ2-3, reads DTGVSQNPRHKITKRGQNVTFRCDPISEHNRLYWYRQTLGQGPEFLTYFQNEAQLEKSRLLSDRFSAERPKGSFSTLEIQRTEQGDSAMYLCASSPPGLAGGTNTQYFGPGTRLTVL.

The chain links TRBV4-2 to TRBJ2-2; 11 nucleotides line up with TRBD2. The CDR3 covers 17 residues. With 0 bases clipped from V and 2 bases from J, the junction kept 2 bases outside the gene matches. Germline V gene lookup returns CDR1 LGHNA and CDR2 YNFKEQ. The CDR3 here is CASSQEGLADNTGELFF. As DNA, the CDR3 is TGTGCCAGCAGCCAAGAGGGACTAGCGGATAACACCGGGGAGCTGTTTTTT.

The chain joins TRBV6-1 to TRBJ1-1; D might be TRBD1 (5 bases). V lost 6 bases and J 0 bases, leaving 11 bases between the germline ends. There are 14 residues in the CDR3. CDR1 MNHNS and CDR2 SASEGT come from the germline V gene. The CDR3 DNA sequence: TGTGCCAGCAGATCCGACAGACTGAACACTGAAGCTTTCTTT. Amino acids: CASRSDRLNTEAFF.

V gene TRBV18 combines with J gene TRBJ2-6; tentative D call: TRBD1 (5 bases). Trimming pared 1 base from V and 1 base from J, leaving 11 bases between. This CDR3 has 17 residues. Per germline, CDR1 KGHSH and CDR2 LQKENI. The CDR3 coding sequence is TGTGCCAGCTCACCACAGGGGATGAGGTCTGGGGCCAACGTCCTGACTTTC. Amino acid sequence: CASSPQGMRSGANVLTF.

The J gene is TRBJ1-3, the V gene TRBV13, with D maybe TRBD1 (6 bases). The CDR3 contains 15 residues. From germline, CDR1 is PRHDT and CDR2 FYEKMQ (reference sequence). V lost 6 bases to trimming and J lost 0 bases, with 12 bases between them. CDR3 protein: CASRSDRFSGNTIYF. The CDR3 region has the DNA TGTGCCAGCAGATCCGACAGGTTCTCTGGAAACACCATATATTTT.

The genes are TRBV12-3 or TRBV12-4 and TRBJ1-1, with 7 positions matching TRBD1. V trimming: 3 bases; J trimming: 5 bases; junction bases outside the gene matches: 6. The length of the CDR3 is 14 residues. The CDR3 region has the DNA TGTGCCAGCAGTTTGGAAAGGGGGCGTACTGAAGCTTTCTTT. Translation: CASSLERGRTEAFF.

The V call is TRBV29-1, the J call TRBJ2-7; D remains unclear. With 4 bases removed from V and 5 bases from J, the gap between germline ends came to 12 bases. CDR1 is SQVTM and CDR2 is ANQGSEA in the germline V gene. This CDR3 is 12 amino acids long. DNA for the CDR3: TGCAGCGTTGCGACATCTTCCCACGAGCAGTACTTC. Translating gives CSVATSSHEQYF.